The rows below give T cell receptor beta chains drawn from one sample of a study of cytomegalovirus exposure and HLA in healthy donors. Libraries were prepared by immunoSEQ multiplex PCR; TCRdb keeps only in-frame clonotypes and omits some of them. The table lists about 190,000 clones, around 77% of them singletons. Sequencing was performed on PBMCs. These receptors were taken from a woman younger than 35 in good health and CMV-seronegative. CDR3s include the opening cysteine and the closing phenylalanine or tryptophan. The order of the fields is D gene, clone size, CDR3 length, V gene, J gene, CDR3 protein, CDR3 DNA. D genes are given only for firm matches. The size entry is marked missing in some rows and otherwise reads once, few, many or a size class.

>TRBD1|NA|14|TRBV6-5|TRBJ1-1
CASSKTGQGTEAFF
TGTGCCAGCAGTAAGACGGGACAGGGGACTGAAGCTTTCTTT
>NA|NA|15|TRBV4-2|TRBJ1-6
CASSQDRLDNSPLHF
TGTGCCAGCAGCCAAGACAGGCTGGATAATTCACCCCTCCACTTT
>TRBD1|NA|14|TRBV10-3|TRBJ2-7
CAISPGTGLSEQYF
TGTGCCATCTCCCCCGGGACAGGGTTGAGCGAGCAGTACTTC
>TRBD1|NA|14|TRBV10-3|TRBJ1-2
CAIRGRDRGLGYTF
TGTGCCATCAGGGGACGGGACAGGGGGCTGGGCTACACCTTC
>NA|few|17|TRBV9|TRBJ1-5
CASSPKDSPFRSEPQHF
TGTGCCAGCAGCCCGAAGGACAGTCCGTTCAGGAGTGAGCCCCAGCATTTT
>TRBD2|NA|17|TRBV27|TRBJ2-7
CASSLVFDRLAGGEQYF
TGTGCCAGCAGTTTAGTTTTCGACCGTCTAGCGGGGGGCGAGCAGTACTTC
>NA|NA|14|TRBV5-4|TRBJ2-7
CASSPGSLPYEQYF
TGTGCCAGCAGCCCGGGTTCTCTCCCCTACGAGCAGTACTTC
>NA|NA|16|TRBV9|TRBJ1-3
CASSVGLAEGGNTIYF
TGTGCCAGCAGCGTAGGGTTAGCCGAGGGCGGAAACACCATATATTTT
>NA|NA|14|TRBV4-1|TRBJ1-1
CASSQGGRGTEAFF
TGCGCCAGCAGCCAAGGTGGCAGGGGCACTGAAGCTTTCTTT
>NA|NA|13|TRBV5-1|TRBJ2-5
CASSLDRQETQYF
TGCGCCAGCAGCTTGGATAGACAAGAGACCCAGTACTTC
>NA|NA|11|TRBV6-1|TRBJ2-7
CASSDGYAQYF
TGTGCCAGCAGTGACGGGTATGCGCAGTACTTC
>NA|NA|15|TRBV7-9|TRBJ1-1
CASSLALEGNTEAFF
TGTGCCAGCAGCTTAGCGCTCGAGGGGAACACTGAAGCTTTCTTT
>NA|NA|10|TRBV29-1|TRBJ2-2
CSAYTGELFF
TGCAGCGCTTACACCGGGGAGCTGTTTTTT
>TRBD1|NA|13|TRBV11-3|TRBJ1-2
CASSSGQGRGYTF
TGTGCCAGCAGCTCCGGACAGGGACGTGGCTACACCTTC
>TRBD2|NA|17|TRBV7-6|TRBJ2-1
CASSLEASGVAYNEQFF
TGTGCCAGCAGCTTAGAGGCTAGCGGGGTAGCATACAATGAGCAGTTCTTC
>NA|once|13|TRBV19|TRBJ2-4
CASSMDNKNIQYF
TGTGCCAGTAGTATGGACAACAAAAACATTCAGTACTTC
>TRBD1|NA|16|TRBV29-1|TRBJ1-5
CSVEDRGTGWDQPQHF
TGCAGCGTTGAAGATCGTGGGACAGGGTGGGATCAGCCCCAGCATTTT
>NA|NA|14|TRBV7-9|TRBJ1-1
CASSPRGADTEAFF
TGTGCCAGCAGCCCCCGCGGGGCCGACACTGAAGCTTTCTTT
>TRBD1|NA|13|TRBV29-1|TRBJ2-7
CSVVWGQGYEQYF
TGCAGCGTTGTATGGGGACAGGGGTACGAGCAGTACTTC
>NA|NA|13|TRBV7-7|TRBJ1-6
CASRGSYNSPLHF
TGTGCCTCCCGGGGCTCCTATAATTCACCCCTCCACTTT
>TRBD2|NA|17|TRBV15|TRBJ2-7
CATSRDTAGEGSYEQYF
TGTGCCACCAGCAGAGATACCGCGGGGGAGGGGAGTTACGAGCAGTACTTC
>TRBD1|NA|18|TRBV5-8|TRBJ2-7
CASSPLPGQGWSSYEQYF
TGTGCCAGCAGCCCTCTACCGGGACAGGGGTGGAGCTCCTACGAGCAGTACTTC
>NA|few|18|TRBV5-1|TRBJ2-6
CASSQIQGGGPGANVLTF
TGCGCCAGCAGCCAAATACAGGGTGGTGGACCTGGGGCCAACGTCCTGACTTTC
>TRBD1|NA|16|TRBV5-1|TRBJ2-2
CASSRDRGQNTGELFF
TGCGCCAGCAGCCGAGACAGGGGCCAGAACACCGGGGAGCTGTTTTTT
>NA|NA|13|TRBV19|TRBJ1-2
CASSYRAGYGYTF
TGTGCCAGTAGTTACAGGGCCGGCTATGGCTACACCTTC
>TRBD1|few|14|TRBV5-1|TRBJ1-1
CASSRTGGNTEAFF
TGCGCCAGCAGCCGAACAGGGGGGAACACTGAAGCTTTCTTT
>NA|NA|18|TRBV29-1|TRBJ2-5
CSVVGGPPGPTLGETQYF
TGCAGCGTTGTCGGGGGGCCCCCCGGCCCTACACTAGGAGAGACCCAGTACTTC
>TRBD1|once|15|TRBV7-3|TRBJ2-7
CASSRVRDSIHEQYF
TGTGCCAGCAGCCGCGTCCGGGACAGTATCCACGAGCAGTACTTC
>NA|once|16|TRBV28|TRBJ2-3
CASSRSRQGSTDTQYF
TGTGCCAGCAGCCGTAGCCGGCAGGGGAGCACAGATACGCAGTATTTT
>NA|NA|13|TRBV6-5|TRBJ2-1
CASRQTSYNEQFF
TGTGCCAGCAGACAGACCTCCTACAATGAGCAGTTCTTC
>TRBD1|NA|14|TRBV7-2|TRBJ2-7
CASSLEGQTYEQYF
TGTGCCAGCAGCTTAGAGGGACAGACTTACGAGCAGTACTTC
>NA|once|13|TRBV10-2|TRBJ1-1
CASSDKGGTEAFF
TGCGCCAGCAGTGACAAGGGGGGGACTGAAGCTTTCTTT
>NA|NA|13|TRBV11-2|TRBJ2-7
CASSLMGLYEQYF
TGTGCCAGCAGCTTGATGGGGCTATACGAGCAGTACTTC
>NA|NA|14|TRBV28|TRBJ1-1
CASSFPRLRTEAFF
TGTGCCAGCAGTTTCCCCAGGCTGCGAACTGAAGCTTTCTTT
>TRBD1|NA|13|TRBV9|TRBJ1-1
CASSVGTGFEAFF
TGTGCCAGCAGCGTAGGGACAGGGTTTGAAGCTTTCTTT
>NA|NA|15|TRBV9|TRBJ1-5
CASSAGGGDSQPQHF
TGTGCCAGCAGCGCCGGGGGAGGGGATAGTCAGCCCCAGCATTTT
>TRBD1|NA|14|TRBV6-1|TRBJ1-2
CASGRDRVEYGYTF
TGTGCCAGCGGCAGGGACAGGGTGGAATATGGCTACACCTTC
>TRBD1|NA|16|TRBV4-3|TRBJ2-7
CASSQEVGQGGYEQYF
TGCGCCAGCAGCCAAGAGGTTGGACAGGGCGGCTACGAGCAGTACTTC
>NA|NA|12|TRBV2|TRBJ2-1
CASSGTSREQFF
TGTGCCAGCAGTGGCACTAGCAGAGAGCAGTTCTTC
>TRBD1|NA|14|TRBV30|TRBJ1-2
CAWSATGTGEGYTF
TGTGCCTGGAGTGCCACCGGGACAGGGGAAGGCTACACCTTC
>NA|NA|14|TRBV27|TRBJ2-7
CASSLQQGSYEQYF
TGTGCCAGCAGTCTACAACAGGGCTCCTACGAGCAGTACTTC
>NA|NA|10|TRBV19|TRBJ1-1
CASRGSDAFF
TGTGCCAGTAGGGGGAGCGACGCTTTCTTT
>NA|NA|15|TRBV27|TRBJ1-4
CASSLTGQFNEKLFF
TGTGCCAGCAGTTTAACCGGACAGTTTAATGAAAAACTGTTTTTT
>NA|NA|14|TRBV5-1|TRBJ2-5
CASSGVTGEETQYF
TGCGCCAGCAGCGGAGTTACGGGAGAAGAGACCCAGTACTTC
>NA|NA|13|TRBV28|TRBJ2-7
CASSLKSSYEQYF
TGTGCCAGCAGTTTGAAGAGCTCCTACGAGCAGTACTTC
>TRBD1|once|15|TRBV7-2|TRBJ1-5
CASSGRTGPNQPQHF
TGTGCCAGCAGCGGGCGGACAGGGCCCAATCAGCCCCAGCATTTT
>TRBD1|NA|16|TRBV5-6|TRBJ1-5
CASSLGRGLGNQPQHF
TGTGCCAGCAGCTTGGGCAGGGGGCTAGGTAATCAGCCCCAGCATTTT
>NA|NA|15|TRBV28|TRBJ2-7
CASTKLDREAGEQYF
TGTGCCAGCACCAAATTAGACAGGGAGGCGGGCGAGCAGTACTTC